These 32 T cell receptor beta chains were sequenced from one sample in a study of T cell responses to AZD1222 COVID-19 vaccine. The data were produced by immunoSEQ multiplex PCR, yet TCRdb's version contains in-frame clones alone and is incomplete. This sample has 180,000 or so clones; roughly 90% occur once, and the top ten carry approximately 1.8%. The sample consisted of peripheral blood, taken 28 days after the second AZD1222 dose. These receptors all come from an adult who received the AZD1222 COVID-19 vaccine.

This chain links TRBV18 with TRBJ2-3; the match to TRBD1 covers 12 bases. The CDR3 is made up of 15 amino acids. Trimming cost V 2 bases and J 7 bases; bases outside gene matches: 4. Germline V CDR1 and CDR2: KGHSH, LQKENI. The CDR3 spells CASSPVGTGGNTQYF. CDR3 bases: TGTGCCAGCTCACCAGTCGGGACAGGGGGCAATACGCAGTATTTT. The full variable domain, its missing parts supplied by reference TRBV18 and TRBJ2-3, is NAGVMQNPRHLVRRRGQEARLRCSPMKGHSHVYWYRQLPEEGLKFMVYLQKENIIDESGMPKERFSAEFPKEGPSILRIQQVVRGDSAAYFCASSPVGTGGNTQYFGPGTRLTVL.

The CDR3 DNA is TGTGCCAGCAGTTATTGGGGCTTAGAGACCCAGTACTTC. It specifies CASSYWGLETQYF. The chain joins TRBV6-2 or TRBV6-3 to TRBJ2-5; D is perhaps TRBD1 (5 bases). V was pared by 3 bases and J by 4 bases, with 9 bases between. Germline V gene sequence: CDR1 MNHEY, CDR2 SVGEGT. The CDR3 is made up of 13 amino acids.

This chain joins TRBV15 and TRBJ1-2; 11 bases are shared with TRBD1. Germline-derived CDR1 and CDR2 are LNHNV and YYDKDF (reference sequence). After removal of 1 base from V and 8 bases from J, the junction contained 9 bases not matched to a gene. CDR3 length equals 16 residues. The DNA for the CDR3 is TGTGCCACCAGCAGAGGGGTCGGGGACAGGGGGAGAGGCTACACCTTC. Its protein is CATSRGVGDRGRGYTF.

This chain uses TRBV4-3 with TRBJ2-5, with D perhaps matching TRBD1 or TRBD2 (5 bases each). The CDR3 length is 14 residues. Germline values: CDR1 LGHNA, CDR2 YSLEER. V shed 0 bases and J shed 3 bases, with 8 bases lying between them. CDR3 amino acids: CASSQERGEETQYF. CDR3 in DNA: TGCGCCAGCAGCCAAGAGAGAGGGGAAGAGACCCAGTACTTC.

The chain combines TRBV3-1 (or the pseudogene TRBV3-2) with TRBJ2-3; D may be TRBD1 (6 bases). The CDR3 length is 15 residues. The germline CDR1 and CDR2 sequences are LGHDT and YNNKEL (reference sequence). Trimming removed 3 bases at V and 6 bases at J, with 16 bases between. The chain's CDR3 is CASSQVGAGWDTQYF. Here the CDR3 DNA reads TGTGCCAGCAGCCAGGTGGGGGCCGGGTGGGATACGCAGTATTTT.

J is TRBJ1-1 and V is TRBV4-3; the D gene is possibly TRBD1 (6 bases). Germline V CDR1 and CDR2: LGHNA, YSLEER. Trimming pared 3 bases from V and 5 bases from J, leaving 13 bases between. This CDR3 is built from 14 residues. CDR3 loop: CASSQGPQGTEAFF. The CDR3 DNA reads as TGCGCCAGCAGCCAGGGGCCCCAGGGGACTGAAGCTTTCTTT.

This clone is a singleton in its sample. CDR3 sequence (DNA): TGTGCCAGTAGTTCCGGAATCCTGTACGAGCAGTACTTC. Its protein product is CASSSGILYEQYF. The gene calls are TRBV19 and TRBJ2-7; D is unresolved. Per germline, CDR1 LNHDA and CDR2 SQIVND (reference sequence). Trimming took 5 bases from V and 4 from J, leaving 12 bases between them. The CDR3 is 13 amino acids.

V gene TRBV11-2 combines with J gene TRBJ2-3; D not certain. Per the germline V gene, CDR1 is SGHAT and CDR2 is FQNNGV. Trimming took off 0 bases at V and 5 bases at J, with 9 bases between the two ends. The CDR3 runs 14 residues. The CDR3 loop is CASSLDFSVDTQYF. CDR3 sequence (DNA): TGTGCCAGCAGCTTAGATTTTAGTGTAGATACGCAGTATTTT. Using reference TRBV11-2 and TRBJ2-3 for the parts outside the CDR3, the full variable domain is EAGVAQSPRYKIIEKRQSVAFWCNPISGHATLYWYQQILGQGPKLLIQFQNNGVVDDSQLPKDRFSAERLKGVDSTLKIQPAKLEDSAVYLCASSLDFSVDTQYFGPGTRLTVL.

The chain is built from TRBV7-9 and TRBJ2-1, with D unclear. Trimming left V 2 bases short and J 0 bases short, with 11 bases between. Germline values: CDR1 SEHNR, CDR2 FQNEAQ (reference sequence). The CDR3 is made up of 16 amino acids. The DNA for the CDR3 is TGTGCCAGCAGCTTATGGGCTGGTGGCTCCTACAATGAGCAGTTCTTC. Protein: CASSLWAGGSYNEQFF.

This rearrangement joins TRBV19 to TRBJ1-2; D gene uncertain. This CDR3 comprises 12 residues. Germline V lookup: CDR1 LNHDA, CDR2 SQIVND (reference sequence). Trimming pared 8 bases from V and 4 bases from J, leaving 11 bases between. Written as DNA, the CDR3 is TGTGCCAGTGGCCCCGGATTCTATGGCTACACCTTC. Amino acids: CASGPGFYGYTF.

The chain couples TRBV29-1 to TRBJ1-1; D might be TRBD1 (6 bases). The V and J ends lost 3 bases and 5 bases respectively, with 13 bases between them. This CDR3 has 13 amino acids. Germline CDR1 and CDR2: SQVTM and ANQGSEA. CDR3 nucleotide sequence: TGCAGCGTTGATGGACAGTTCGGGACTGAAGCTTTCTTT. This gives the protein CSVDGQFGTEAFF.

The V and J genes are TRBV5-1 and TRBJ2-3, with D perhaps matching TRBD2 (5 bases). Germline V CDR1 and CDR2: SGHRS, YFSETQ. The CDR3 has 14 residues. Between the trimmed V and J ends, which lost 7 bases and 0 bases, there was a span of 12 bases. As DNA, the CDR3 is TGCGCCAGCGCAACGACTACTAGCACAGATACGCAGTATTTT. Protein product: CASATTTSTDTQYF.

This chain connects TRBV7-9 to TRBJ1-2; a weak D match, TRBD1 (6 bases). The CDR3 totals 16 residues. The V gene lost 1 base and the J gene lost 0 bases, with 12 bases spanning the gap. Germline V gene data show CDR1 as SEHNR and CDR2 as FQNEAQ (reference sequence). CDR3: CASSLVVRGSNYGYTF. DNA for the CDR3: TGTGCCAGCAGCTTAGTGGTCAGGGGATCTAACTATGGCTACACCTTC.

This clone came up once. The junction does not match germline at one end; this may be a read error. The chain links TRBV29-1 to TRBJ1-2, with TRBD1 matching over 8 bases. CDR1 is SQVTM and CDR2 is ANQGSEA in the germline V gene. This CDR3 is built from 13 residues. DNA of the CDR3: TGCGGCGTTCGACAGGGGCGAAACTATGGCTACACCTTC. Its translation is CGVRQGRNYGYTF.

The rearrangement joins TRBV18 to TRBJ1-6; 8 positions agree with TRBD1. V shed 6 bases and J 10 bases; nucleotides not matched to a gene: 8. The CDR3 spans 14 residues. Germline V gene sequence: CDR1 KGHSH, CDR2 LQKENI. CDR3 sequence (DNA): TGTGCCAGCTCCCCAGGGGGCCAAGGATCACCCCTCCACTTT. Translation gives CASSPGGQGSPLHF.

This clone was seen a handful of times. CDR3 DNA: TGCGCCAGCAGCTCGACCCAGGGGGCGAACACCGGGGAGCTGTTTTTT. As protein: CASSSTQGANTGELFF. The rearrangement uses TRBV5-1 and TRBJ2-2; 7 bases align to TRBD1. Germline CDR1 reads SGHRS; CDR2 reads YFSETQ. The trim removed 3 bases at V and 0 bases at J, leaving 5 bases unmatched. CDR3 length: 16 residues.

V and J are TRBV7-9 and TRBJ1-5; D is unresolved. Trimming removed 1 base at V and 5 bases at J, with 3 bases between. Germline V CDR1 and CDR2: SEHNR, FQNEAQ (reference sequence). There are 12 residues in the CDR3. CDR3 nucleotide sequence: TGTGCCAGCAGCTTAGACTATCAGCCCCAGCATTTT. Translation gives CASSLDYQPQHF. Full variable domain (remainder filled in from reference TRBV7-9 and TRBJ1-5): DTGVSQNPRHKITKRGQNVTFRCDPISEHNRLYWYRQTLGQGPEFLTYFQNEAQLEKSRLLSDRFSAERPKGSFSTLEIQRTEQGDSAMYLCASSLDYQPQHFGDGTRLSIL.

V and J are TRBV5-1 and TRBJ1-5; TRBD1 agrees at 8 bases. Trimming took 3 bases from V and 4 from J; bases not matched to a gene: 6. The CDR3 has 15 residues. Germline V lookup: CDR1 SGHRS, CDR2 YFSETQ. The CDR3 nucleotides are TGCGCCAGCAGCTGGGGGGACAGGACGAATCAGCCCCAGCATTTT. Protein product: CASSWGDRTNQPQHF.

The chain is built from TRBV3-1 (or the pseudogene TRBV3-2) and TRBJ1-6; TRBD1 aligns across 9 bases. The CDR3 has 19 residues. Per the germline V gene, CDR1 is LGHDT and CDR2 is YNNKEL (reference sequence). V dropped 3 bases and J dropped 0; count of bases not matched to a gene: 9. CDR3: CASSHSLGQGFSYNSPLHF. CDR3 nucleotide sequence: TGTGCCAGCAGCCATTCTCTCGGACAGGGGTTCTCCTATAATTCACCCCTCCACTTT.

This chain joins TRBV11-2 and TRBJ2-7; D uncertain. This CDR3 has 13 residues. Trimming stripped 1 base from V and 1 base from J, with 5 bases between. Germline assignment: CDR1 SGHAT and CDR2 FQNNGV. CDR3 bases: TGTGCCAGCAGCTTAGCACGTTCCTACGAGCAGTACTTC. Translating gives CASSLARSYEQYF.

V is TRBV25-1 and J is TRBJ2-7, with D perhaps TRBD2 (6 bases). CDR3 length: 13 residues. Per germline, CDR1 MGHDK and CDR2 SYGVNS. Between the trimmed V and J ends, which lost 7 bases and 7 bases, there was a span of 17 bases. The CDR3 DNA sequence: TGTGCCAGCATCCCTACGGGGGTGGGAGAGCAGTACTTC. Translation gives CASIPTGVGEQYF.

The count of this clone is one. V is TRBV10-1 and J is TRBJ1-2, with no clear D. The length of the CDR3 is 16 residues. The germline V gene has CDR1 WNHNN and CDR2 SYGVQD (reference sequence). Trimming removed 6 bases at V and 1 base at J, with 18 bases between. The CDR3 region has the DNA TGCGCCAGCAGGGAAGGCCCGAGGCACTATAACTATGGCTACACCTTC. This translates into CASREGPRHYNYGYTF.

This rearrangement joins TRBV19 to TRBJ2-5; a possible D gene is TRBD2 (6 bases). V was pared by 5 bases and J by 5 bases, with 18 bases between. This CDR3 region has 15 residues. Per germline, CDR1 LNHDA and CDR2 SQIVND (reference sequence). The CDR3 nucleotides read TGTGCCAGTAGTCCGAGGACTAACCTACGGGAGACCCAGTACTTC. It specifies CASSPRTNLRETQYF.

The chain has TRBV7-3 and TRBJ2-3, with 9 bases that match TRBD2. The CDR3 has 17 residues. CDR1 is SGHTA, CDR2 FQGTGA, per germline. The V gene end was trimmed by 5 bases and the J gene end by 4 bases; junction bases not matched to a gene: 13. CDR3 sequence: CASSPYRLAAPSDTQYF. The CDR3 nucleotides are TGTGCCAGCAGCCCTTACCGACTAGCGGCCCCTTCAGATACGCAGTATTTT.

V and J are TRBV18 and TRBJ1-2; the match to TRBD1 covers 7 bases. The trim removed 3 bases at V and 4 bases at J, leaving 8 bases unmatched. This CDR3 contains 15 residues. Germline V gene data show CDR1 as KGHSH and CDR2 as LQKENI. The CDR3 bases are TGTGCCAGCTCACCTCTAGGACAGGAGGCCTATGGCTACACCTTC. Residues: CASSPLGQEAYGYTF.

The V and J genes are TRBV6-6 and TRBJ2-1; 13 bases match TRBD2. Germline CDR1 is MNHNY and CDR2 is SVGAGI (reference sequence). The length of the CDR3 is 16 residues. With V trimmed by 5 bases and J by 7 bases, 8 bases remained unmatched. CDR3 nucleotides: TGTGCCAGCAGTACTAGCGGGGGGGCTGTCTTGAATGAGCAGTTCTTC. This translates into CASSTSGGAVLNEQFF.

The genes are TRBV7-8 and TRBJ1-4; 11 bases match TRBD1. Trimming removed 5 bases from V and 5 bases from J; junction bases left unmatched: 4. CDR1 SGHVS and CDR2 FQNEAQ come from the germline V gene. The CDR3 spans 15 residues. The CDR3 sequence: CASSRDRGINEKLFF. In DNA form, the CDR3 reads TGTGCCAGCAGCCGGGACAGGGGGATCAATGAAAAACTGTTTTTT. The full variable domain, completed using reference TRBV7-8 and TRBJ1-4, is GAGVSQSPRYKVAKRGQDVALRCDPISGHVSLFWYQQALGQGPEFLTYFQNEAQLDKSGLPSDRFFAERPEGSVSTLKIQRTQQEDSAVYLCASSRDRGINEKLFFGSGTQLSVL.

The genes are TRBV5-8 and TRBJ2-7; 9 bases are shared with TRBD1. This CDR3 is 14 amino acids long. CDR1 is SGHTS, CDR2 YDEGEE, per germline. Trimming removed 2 bases from V and 6 bases from J; junction bases left unmatched: 6. The DNA of the CDR3 is TGTGCCAGCAGCTTTATGGGACAGGGAAGCGAGCAGTACTTC. Amino acid sequence: CASSFMGQGSEQYF.

This clone was picked up one time. This chain connects TRBV19 to TRBJ1-5, with D perhaps matching TRBD1 (6 bases). Germline values: CDR1 LNHDA, CDR2 SQIVND (reference sequence). The CDR3 consists of 17 residues. V gave up 3 bases and J gave up 0 bases, with 15 bases separating them. CDR3 bases: TGTGCCAGTAGTATCTCCAGCAGAGGGGGTAGCAATCAGCCCCAGCATTTT. Protein product: CASSISSRGGSNQPQHF. The full variable domain, completed using reference TRBV19 and TRBJ1-5, is DGGITQSPKYLFRKEGQNVTLSCEQNLNHDAMYWYRQDPGQGLRLIYYSQIVNDFQKGDIAEGYSVSREKKESFPLTVTSAQKNPTAFYLCASSISSRGGSNQPQHFGDGTRLSIL.

As to this clone: The same CDR3 can be traced to other DNA sequences in this sample. The chain couples TRBV7-9 to TRBJ2-7; 8 nucleotides align to TRBD1. The CDR3 is 14 residues long. V was clipped by 4 bases and J by 0 bases; unmatched bases: 2. The V gene's germline CDR1 is SEHNR and CDR2 FQNEAQ (reference sequence). The CDR3 sequence: CASSSGTGSYEQYF. For the CDR3, the DNA is TGTGCCAGCAGCTCCGGGACAGGCTCCTACGAGCAGTACTTC.

This clone was counted a single time. The chain uses TRBV4-1 and TRBJ1-2; 10 bases agree with TRBD1. Germline CDR1 reads MGHRA; CDR2 reads YSYEKL. The CDR3 length is 17 residues. V was clipped by 0 bases and J by 6 bases; unmatched bases: 10. In DNA, the CDR3 is TGCGCCAGCAGCCAAGAGTCGACAGGGGGCGGCCGCCATGGCTACACCTTC. Protein sequence: CASSQESTGGGRHGYTF.

The chain joins TRBV24-1 to TRBJ2-3, with 7 bases identical to TRBD2. The CDR3 extends over 14 amino acids. CDR1 and CDR2 (germline): KGHDR, SFDVKD. Germline trimming cut 6 bases from V and 4 bases from J; bases unmatched to any gene: 6. CDR3 residues: CATSLGGFADTQYF. The CDR3 DNA sequence: TGTGCCACCAGTTTGGGAGGGTTTGCAGATACGCAGTATTTT.